Below are 7 T cell receptor beta chains sequenced from a single sample in a study of cytomegalovirus exposure and HLA in healthy donors. Vbeta (60) and Jbeta (13) primers were used in the PCR. Here immunoSEQ multiplex PCR was the method, and the copy in TCRdb shows in-frame clones only, minus some. This listing includes some 150,000 clones. The sample taken for sequencing was PBMCs. Receptors originate from a woman aged 18 to 35 in good health and CMV-seropositive.

The chain combines TRBV6-4 with TRBJ1-3, with a weak D call TRBD1 (6 bases). The CDR3 runs to 18 residues. The germline V gene has CDR1 MRHNA and CDR2 SNTAGT. V lost 1 base, J lost 2 bases, and 18 bases lay in between. CDR3 in amino acids: CASSDLFEWGGTGNTIYF. DNA of the CDR3: TGTGCCAGCAGTGACTTATTCGAATGGGGGGGCACTGGAAACACCATATATTTT.

This chain joins TRBV7-2 and TRBJ2-4; 7 bases are shared with TRBD2. The V segment lost 6 bases and the J segment 8 bases; nucleotides outside the gene matches: 10. Germline loops: CDR1 SGHTA, CDR2 FQGNSA. The CDR3 has 14 residues. CDR3 region: CASRRAGSGDIQYF. CDR3 nucleotide sequence: TGTGCCAGCAGACGAGCGGGGTCAGGAGACATTCAGTACTTC.

The genes are TRBV7-2 and TRBJ1-6; tentatively, D is TRBD1 (6 bases). Trimming took 5 bases from V and 9 from J, leaving 20 bases between them. Germline assignment: CDR1 SGHTA and CDR2 FQGNSA. The CDR3 length is 16 residues. In DNA, the CDR3 is TGTGCCAGCAGCCCAGACAGGTCCCCCGGGACTTCACCCCTCCACTTT. Translated: CASSPDRSPGTSPLHF.

The J gene is TRBJ2-7, the V gene TRBV7-8; 7 bases match TRBD2. This CDR3 has 16 amino acids. Germline V lookup: CDR1 SGHVS, CDR2 FQNEAQ. Unmatched junction bases numbered 10, after V lost 0 bases and J lost 5 bases. CDR3 region: CASSLATGGSPHEQYF. Written as DNA, the CDR3 is TGTGCCAGCAGCTTAGCGACGGGCGGGAGTCCCCACGAGCAGTACTTC.

Notes on this clone: The sample has other DNA sequences that encode this CDR3 too. The chain links TRBV5-1 to TRBJ1-1, with D perhaps TRBD1 (5 bases). Germline CDR1 reads SGHRS; CDR2 reads YFSETQ. Deletions cut 0 bases from V and 5 bases from J, with 11 bases between. The CDR3 totals 14 residues. The CDR3 loop reads CASSLGGGGTEAFF. The CDR3 region has the DNA TGCGCCAGCAGCTTGGGCGGGGGTGGGACTGAAGCTTTCTTT.

The chain links TRBV19 to TRBJ1-4; TRBD1 aligns across 7 bases. The germline V gene encodes CDR1 LNHDA and CDR2 SQIVND (reference sequence). CDR3 length equals 14 residues. With 5 bases clipped from V and 5 bases from J, the junction kept 5 bases outside the gene matches. For the CDR3, the DNA is TGTGCCAGTAGTCTCCTAGGGGGCAATGAAAAACTGTTTTTT. It is translated as CASSLLGGNEKLFF. Supplemented by reference TRBV19 and TRBJ1-4, the full variable domain reads DGGITQSPKYLFRKEGQNVTLSCEQNLNHDAMYWYRQDPGQGLRLIYYSQIVNDFQKGDIAEGYSVSREKKESFPLTVTSAQKNPTAFYLCASSLLGGNEKLFFGSGTQLSVL.

The V call is TRBV5-1, the J call TRBJ2-5; D is perhaps TRBD1 (5 bases). V was pared by 0 bases and J by 5 bases, with 14 bases between. The CDR3 consists of 15 residues. Germline V CDR1 and CDR2: SGHRS, YFSETQ. CDR3 amino acids: CASSLARVVGETQYF. Written as DNA, the CDR3 is TGCGCCAGCAGCTTGGCCAGGGTCGTTGGGGAGACCCAGTACTTC.